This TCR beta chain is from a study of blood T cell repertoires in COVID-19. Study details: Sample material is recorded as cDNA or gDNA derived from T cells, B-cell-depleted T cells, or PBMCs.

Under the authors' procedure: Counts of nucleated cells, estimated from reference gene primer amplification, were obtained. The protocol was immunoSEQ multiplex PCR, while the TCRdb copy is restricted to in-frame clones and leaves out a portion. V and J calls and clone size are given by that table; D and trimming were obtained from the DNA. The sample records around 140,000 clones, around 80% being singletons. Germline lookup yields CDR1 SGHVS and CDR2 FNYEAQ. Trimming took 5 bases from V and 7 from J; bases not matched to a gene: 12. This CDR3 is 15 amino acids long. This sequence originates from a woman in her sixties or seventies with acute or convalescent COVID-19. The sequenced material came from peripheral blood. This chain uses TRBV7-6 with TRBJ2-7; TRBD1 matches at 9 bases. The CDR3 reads CASSLGTGYLGEQYF. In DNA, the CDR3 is TGTGCCAGCAGCCTAGGGACAGGGTATTTGGGGGAGCAGTACTTC.